Each of the 27 T cell receptor beta chains below was sequenced from the same sample in a study of T cell responses to AZD1222 COVID-19 vaccine. The protocol was immunoSEQ multiplex PCR, while the TCRdb copy is restricted to in-frame clones and leaves out a portion. In the table there are about 110,000 clones, roughly 92% of which are singletons. The sample here was peripheral blood, taken 28 days after the second AZD1222 dose. All receptors come from an adult who received the AZD1222 COVID-19 vaccine.

The chain is built from TRBV5-1 and TRBJ1-1, with 9 bases aligning to TRBD1. This CDR3 is built from 15 residues. J gave up 0 bases and V 2 bases, and 2 bases lay outside the gene matches. Germline CDR1 SGHRS, CDR2 YFSETQ. The CDR3 spells CASSFGTGMNTEAFF. The CDR3 DNA is TGCGCCAGCAGCTTCGGGACAGGGATGAACACTGAAGCTTTCTTT.

This sequence joins TRBV29-1 and TRBJ2-2, with 8 bases aligning to TRBD2. The CDR3 loop spans 15 amino acids. Germline V gene lookup returns CDR1 SQVTM and CDR2 ANQGSEA. V lost 7 bases, J lost 4 bases, and 11 bases stayed unmatched. CDR3 amino acids: CSAARGGRVTGELFF. The CDR3 bases are TGCAGCGCCGCCCGGGGGGGCCGCGTCACCGGGGAGCTGTTTTTT.

V gene TRBV4-1 combines with J gene TRBJ2-7; D ambiguous. The CDR3 totals 12 residues. Germline V gives CDR1 MGHRA, CDR2 YSYEKL. Trimming pared 1 base from V and 2 bases from J, leaving 3 bases between. The CDR3 sequence: CASSQGAYEQYF. The CDR3, as DNA: TGCGCCAGCAGCCAAGGGGCCTACGAGCAGTACTTC.

This rearrangement joins TRBV19 to TRBJ1-5; D is unclear. The CDR3 runs 12 residues. Deletions cut 2 bases from V and 10 bases from J, with 9 bases between. Per germline, CDR1 LNHDA and CDR2 SQIVND (reference sequence). The CDR3 nucleotides are TGTGCCAGTAGTATAAGGGCTACTCCCCAGCATTTT. Protein product: CASSIRATPQHF. Filled out from reference TRBV19 and TRBJ1-5, the complete variable domain reads DGGITQSPKYLFRKEGQNVTLSCEQNLNHDAMYWYRQDPGQGLRLIYYSQIVNDFQKGDIAEGYSVSREKKESFPLTVTSAQKNPTAFYLCASSIRATPQHFGDGTRLSIL.

The V gene is TRBV2, the J gene TRBJ1-1; the D gene is possibly TRBD1 (5 bases). Looked up from germline, CDR1 is SNHLY and CDR2 is FYNNEI. The V and J ends lost 4 bases and 6 bases respectively, with 18 bases between them. The CDR3 sequence is 15 residues long. CDR3 DNA sequence: TGTGCCAGCAGTGCGCACAGGTCACGTAAGGCTGAAGCTTTCTTT. It encodes CASSAHRSRKAEAFF.

The J gene is TRBJ2-1, the V gene TRBV9; 9 bases align to TRBD2. Losses at the gene ends were 2 bases for V and 7 bases for J; bases not matched to a gene: 7. This CDR3 is 15 amino acids long. Germline-derived CDR1 and CDR2 are SGDLS and YYNGEE. This CDR3 reads CASSVSAGGPNEQFF. The CDR3 bases are TGTGCCAGCAGCGTCAGCGCGGGGGGGCCTAATGAGCAGTTCTTC. The whole variable domain, remainder taken from reference TRBV9 and TRBJ2-1, is DSGVTQTPKHLITATGQRVTLRCSPRSGDLSVYWYQQSLDQGLQFLIQYYNGEERAKGNILERFSAQQFPDLHSELNLSSLELGDSALYFCASSVSAGGPNEQFFGPGTRLTVL.

V and J are TRBV6-2 or TRBV6-3 and TRBJ1-5; D is possibly TRBD1 (6 bases). This CDR3 has 14 amino acids. The germline CDR1 and CDR2 sequences are MNHEY and SVGEGT. Trimming pared 5 bases from V and 6 bases from J, leaving 14 bases between. The CDR3 sequence: CASSIQGQGQPQHF. The DNA for the CDR3 is TGTGCCAGCAGTATACAGGGCCAGGGTCAGCCCCAGCATTTT.

This rearrangement joins TRBV7-9 to TRBJ2-1; D possibly corresponds to TRBD2 (5 bases). Trimming removed 2 bases from V and 9 bases from J, with 11 bases in between. CDR1 is SEHNR, CDR2 FQNEAQ, per germline (reference sequence). The CDR3 is made up of 13 amino acids. The CDR3 protein is CASSLSGTGEQFF. The CDR3 DNA reads TGTGCCAGCAGCTTAAGCGGTACTGGTGAGCAGTTCTTC.

The chain joins TRBV12-3 or TRBV12-4 to TRBJ2-7, with 9 bases fitting TRBD2. The CDR3 sequence is 12 residues long. Unmatched junction bases numbered 2, after V lost 6 bases and J lost 5 bases. The CDR3 DNA follows: TGTGCCAGCAGCAGGACTAGCGACGAGCAGTACTTC. This codes for CASSRTSDEQYF.

J is TRBJ2-5 and V is TRBV24-1, with D possibly being TRBD2 (6 bases). CDR1 KGHDR and CDR2 SFDVKD come from the germline V gene. The germline V and J ends were trimmed by 5 bases and 5 bases, with 17 bases remaining between them. The length of the CDR3 is 15 residues. The chain's CDR3 is CATSGPSSGEETQYF. In DNA, the CDR3 is TGTGCCACCAGTGGGCCTTCTTCGGGGGAGGAGACCCAGTACTTC.

This rearrangement joins TRBV29-1 to TRBJ1-1; D remains unclear. V gave up 5 bases and J gave up 0 bases, with 10 bases separating them. This CDR3 spans 13 amino acids. From germline, CDR1 is SQVTM and CDR2 ANQGSEA. CDR3 amino acids: CSVFGPMNTEAFF. The CDR3, as DNA: TGCAGCGTTTTTGGGCCAATGAACACTGAAGCTTTCTTT.

The V call is TRBV12-3 or TRBV12-4, the J call TRBJ1-5; D is undetermined. V was pared by 5 bases and J by 5 bases, with 10 bases between. This CDR3 is built from 13 residues. DNA of the CDR3: TGTGCCAGCAGTCTCGGGCCGCATCAGCCCCAGCATTTT. It encodes CASSLGPHQPQHF.

This clone has just one count. The V gene is TRBV7-8, the J gene TRBJ2-7; D is possibly TRBD1 (5 bases). V lost 5 bases and J lost 2, with 10 bases in between. The CDR3 length is 13 residues. Germline CDR1 and CDR2: SGHVS and FQNEAQ. CDR3: CASSRTRAYEQYF. The CDR3 nucleotides read TGTGCCAGCAGCCGCACCAGGGCCTACGAGCAGTACTTC.

The rearrangement uses TRBV19 and TRBJ2-3; 9 bases match TRBD1. Germline V CDR1 and CDR2: LNHDA, SQIVND (reference sequence). This CDR3 region has 15 residues. V was pared by 7 bases and J by 2 bases, with 7 bases of the junction left unmatched. The CDR3 DNA reads as TGTGCCAGTAAACAGGGGGCAACTACCACAGATACGCAGTATTTT. Encoded protein: CASKQGATTTDTQYF.

V gene TRBV12-3 or TRBV12-4 combines with J gene TRBJ1-1; 8 bases align to TRBD1. The V segment lost 3 bases and the J segment 4 bases; nucleotides outside the gene matches: 1. This CDR3 region has 13 residues. The CDR3 DNA is TGTGCCAGCAGTTTCGGACAGGGCACTGAAGCTTTCTTT. Protein product: CASSFGQGTEAFF.

This clone turned up a few times. The J gene is TRBJ1-1, the V gene TRBV5-4; D gene uncertain. Germline V gene data show CDR1 as SGHNT and CDR2 as YYREEE (reference sequence). V dropped 0 bases and J dropped 1 base, with 4 bases sitting between them. The CDR3 runs 13 residues. The CDR3 DNA follows: TGTGCCAGCAGCTTGGATCCGAACACTGAAGCTTTCTTT. Translating it yields CASSLDPNTEAFF.

The chain recombines TRBV25-1 with TRBJ1-5; D gene ambiguous. Trimming removed 8 bases at V and 0 bases at J, with 11 bases between. The CDR3 is made up of 14 amino acids. Germline CDR1 MGHDK, CDR2 SYGVNS. The DNA for the CDR3 is TGTGCCAGCGGGGAGGGTTATAGCAATCAGCCCCAGCATTTT. Its translation is CASGEGYSNQPQHF.

The rearrangement joins TRBV4-1 to TRBJ1-1; no clear D. Trimming pared 3 bases from V and 11 bases from J, leaving 10 bases between. The CDR3 runs to 11 residues. CDR1 is MGHRA, CDR2 YSYEKL, per germline. In DNA, the CDR3 is TGCGCCAGCAGCCAGGGAGGAGAGGCTTTCTTT. As protein: CASSQGGEAFF.

The chain uses TRBV6-2 or TRBV6-3 and TRBJ2-5; 16 bases agree with TRBD2. The junction had 5 bases not matched to a gene; V was cut back by 2 bases and J by 5 bases. This CDR3 is built from 17 residues. CDR1 MNHEY and CDR2 SVGEGT come from the germline V gene. The CDR3 DNA reads TGTGCCAGCAGTTACCCCTCGGGACTAGCGGGGGGGGAGACCCAGTACTTC. Translation: CASSYPSGLAGGETQYF.

The genes are TRBV7-2 and TRBJ1-1; the D gene is possibly TRBD1 (5 bases). Trimming left V 4 bases short and J 0 bases short, with 6 bases between. This CDR3 is 13 amino acids long. CDR1 SGHTA and CDR2 FQGNSA come from the germline V gene. The CDR3 region is CASSSRVNTEAFF. In DNA, the CDR3 is TGTGCCAGCAGCTCCAGGGTGAACACTGAAGCTTTCTTT.

The gene calls are TRBV14 and TRBJ2-7; D remains unclear. Germline V lookup: CDR1 SGHDN, CDR2 FVKESK. V shed 4 bases and J shed 4 bases, with 5 bases lying between them. This CDR3 contains 11 residues. In DNA, the CDR3 is TGTGCCAGCAGCCTCGTATACGAGCAGTACTTC. This codes for CASSLVYEQYF.

V gene TRBV5-4 combines with J gene TRBJ1-2; 7 bases are a match to TRBD1. Germline CDR1 SGHNT, CDR2 YYREEE (reference sequence). This CDR3 is built from 15 residues. V lost 3 bases to trimming and J lost 4 bases; unmatched junction nucleotides: 9. The CDR3: CASSSGGGGSYGYTF. The CDR3 bases are TGTGCCAGCAGCTCAGGGGGGGGCGGGAGCTATGGCTACACCTTC.

In regard to this clone: Other DNA sequences in the sample encode the same CDR3. The chain carries TRBV10-3 and TRBJ2-3, with unresolved D. This CDR3 region has 12 residues. Trimming cost V 0 bases and J 6 bases, with 4 bases left between them. CDR1 and CDR2 (germline): ENHRY, SYGVKD. The CDR3 protein is CAISESPDTQYF. The CDR3 region has the DNA TGTGCCATCAGTGAGTCCCCGGATACGCAGTATTTT.

CDR3 amino acids: CATGPGRPNSGNTIYF. CDR3 nucleotide sequence: TGTGCCACCGGCCCTGGCAGACCAAACTCTGGAAACACCATATATTTT. The J gene is TRBJ1-3, the V gene TRBV19; D unclear. CDR3 length: 16 amino acids. Germline V lookup: CDR1 LNHDA, CDR2 SQIVND (reference sequence). V was cut by 10 bases and J by 0 bases, with 19 bases left in between.

This clone has only one observation. Sequence at one end of the junction differs from germline and may be a read error. The chain is built from TRBV2 and TRBJ1-1, with D possibly TRBD1 on 6 matching bases. The CDR3 is 14 amino acids. Germline V lookup: CDR1 SNHLY, CDR2 FYNNEI. The CDR3 nucleotides read TGTGCCAGCAGCGAAACCGTGGGGGGCCCTAGACAGCTGTTT. It translates to CASSETVGGPRQLF.

V and J are TRBV6-5 and TRBJ2-2; D unclear. This CDR3 has 11 residues. The germline gives CDR1 MNHEY, CDR2 SVGAGI. V lost 11 bases, J lost 6 bases, and 10 bases lay in between. The DNA of the CDR3 is TGTGCCGCATGGGGTTCCGGGGAGCTGTTTTTT. Protein: CAAWGSGELFF.

V is TRBV30 and J is TRBJ2-7; the D gene is possibly TRBD2 (5 bases). Per germline, CDR1 GTSNPN and CDR2 SVGIG (reference sequence). V lost 0 bases, J lost 3 bases, and 9 bases lay in between. CDR3 length equals 13 residues. Here the CDR3 DNA reads TGTGCCTGGAGTGTAATTGAGGGCTACGAGCAGTACTTC. Translated: CAWSVIEGYEQYF.